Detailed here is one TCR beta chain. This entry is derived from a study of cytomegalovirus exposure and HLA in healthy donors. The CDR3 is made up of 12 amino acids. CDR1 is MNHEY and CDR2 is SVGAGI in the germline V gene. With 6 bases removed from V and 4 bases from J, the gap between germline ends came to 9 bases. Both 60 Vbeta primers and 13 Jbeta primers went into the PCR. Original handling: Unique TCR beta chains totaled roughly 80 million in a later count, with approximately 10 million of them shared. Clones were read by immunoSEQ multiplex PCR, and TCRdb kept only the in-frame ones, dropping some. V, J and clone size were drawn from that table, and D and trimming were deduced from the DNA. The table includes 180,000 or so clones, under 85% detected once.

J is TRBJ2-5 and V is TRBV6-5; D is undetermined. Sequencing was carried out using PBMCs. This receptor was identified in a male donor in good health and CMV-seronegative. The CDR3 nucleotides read TGTGCCAGCAGCCCCTCCGGAGAGACCCAGTACTTC. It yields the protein CASSPSGETQYF.